Listed here is a single TCR beta chain. The antigen is undetermined. The data stem from a study of somatic mutations in cytotoxic T cells in rheumatoid arthritis. Study details: No treatment had yet been given when patient blood (around 30 ml EDTA) was drawn, right after diagnosis. The researchers flow-sorted some T-cell populations stained with V beta antibodies and got nearly 100% purity, and these included V beta1+ cells sequenced for TCRB.

Points from the study as a whole: Compared with age-matched healthy controls, rheumatoid arthritis patients did not differ significantly in CD8+ T-cell clonality.

The germline gives CDR1 MNHNY, CDR2 SVGAGI (reference sequence). The CDR3 contains 14 residues. V was shortened by 6 bases and J by 6 bases, with 17 bases between the two germline ends. The protocol was immunoSEQ multiplex PCR, while the TCRdb copy is restricted to in-frame clones and leaves out a portion. The data show 15,000 or so clones, roughly four fifths seen once. Positive magnetic bead selection separated CD4+ and CD8+ cells, and flow cytometry confirmed purity. This chain uses TRBV6-6 with TRBJ1-1, with D perhaps TRBD1 (5 bases). The receptor was derived from a woman in her 50s with rheumatoid arthritis. The sequencing sample was made of CD8+ T cells sorted from blood. The CDR3 protein is CASSLISGHAEAFF. The CDR3 DNA is TGTGCCAGCAGCTTAATCAGTGGACACGCTGAAGCTTTCTTT.